This T cell receptor beta chain was recovered during a study of cytomegalovirus exposure and HLA in healthy donors. The V gene end was trimmed by 5 bases and the J gene end by 8 bases; junction bases not matched to a gene: 8. Germline V gives CDR1 SGHAT, CDR2 FQNNGV. The CDR3 loop spans 13 amino acids. Study conclusions and caveats: Usually a TCR sequence was rare, but some public TCRs were found in many donors.

As regards this clone: The antigen remains unidentified.

The data were produced by immunoSEQ multiplex PCR, yet TCRdb's version contains in-frame clones alone and is incomplete. This table has some 180,000 clones, 80% to 90% appearing once. This receptor was taken from a woman in her 30s in good health and CMV-seronegative. This chain joins TRBV11-2 and TRBJ1-2, with TRBD1 identical over 7 bases. The sample taken for sequencing was PBMCs. The CDR3: CASSPTGSGGYTF. The CDR3 DNA reads TGTGCCAGCAGCCCGACAGGGTCGGGAGGCTACACCTTC. Drawing the rest from reference TRBV11-2 and TRBJ1-2, the complete variable domain is EAGVAQSPRYKIIEKRQSVAFWCNPISGHATLYWYQQILGQGPKLLIQFQNNGVVDDSQLPKDRFSAERLKGVDSTLKIQPAKLEDSAVYLCASSPTGSGGYTFGSGTRLTVV.